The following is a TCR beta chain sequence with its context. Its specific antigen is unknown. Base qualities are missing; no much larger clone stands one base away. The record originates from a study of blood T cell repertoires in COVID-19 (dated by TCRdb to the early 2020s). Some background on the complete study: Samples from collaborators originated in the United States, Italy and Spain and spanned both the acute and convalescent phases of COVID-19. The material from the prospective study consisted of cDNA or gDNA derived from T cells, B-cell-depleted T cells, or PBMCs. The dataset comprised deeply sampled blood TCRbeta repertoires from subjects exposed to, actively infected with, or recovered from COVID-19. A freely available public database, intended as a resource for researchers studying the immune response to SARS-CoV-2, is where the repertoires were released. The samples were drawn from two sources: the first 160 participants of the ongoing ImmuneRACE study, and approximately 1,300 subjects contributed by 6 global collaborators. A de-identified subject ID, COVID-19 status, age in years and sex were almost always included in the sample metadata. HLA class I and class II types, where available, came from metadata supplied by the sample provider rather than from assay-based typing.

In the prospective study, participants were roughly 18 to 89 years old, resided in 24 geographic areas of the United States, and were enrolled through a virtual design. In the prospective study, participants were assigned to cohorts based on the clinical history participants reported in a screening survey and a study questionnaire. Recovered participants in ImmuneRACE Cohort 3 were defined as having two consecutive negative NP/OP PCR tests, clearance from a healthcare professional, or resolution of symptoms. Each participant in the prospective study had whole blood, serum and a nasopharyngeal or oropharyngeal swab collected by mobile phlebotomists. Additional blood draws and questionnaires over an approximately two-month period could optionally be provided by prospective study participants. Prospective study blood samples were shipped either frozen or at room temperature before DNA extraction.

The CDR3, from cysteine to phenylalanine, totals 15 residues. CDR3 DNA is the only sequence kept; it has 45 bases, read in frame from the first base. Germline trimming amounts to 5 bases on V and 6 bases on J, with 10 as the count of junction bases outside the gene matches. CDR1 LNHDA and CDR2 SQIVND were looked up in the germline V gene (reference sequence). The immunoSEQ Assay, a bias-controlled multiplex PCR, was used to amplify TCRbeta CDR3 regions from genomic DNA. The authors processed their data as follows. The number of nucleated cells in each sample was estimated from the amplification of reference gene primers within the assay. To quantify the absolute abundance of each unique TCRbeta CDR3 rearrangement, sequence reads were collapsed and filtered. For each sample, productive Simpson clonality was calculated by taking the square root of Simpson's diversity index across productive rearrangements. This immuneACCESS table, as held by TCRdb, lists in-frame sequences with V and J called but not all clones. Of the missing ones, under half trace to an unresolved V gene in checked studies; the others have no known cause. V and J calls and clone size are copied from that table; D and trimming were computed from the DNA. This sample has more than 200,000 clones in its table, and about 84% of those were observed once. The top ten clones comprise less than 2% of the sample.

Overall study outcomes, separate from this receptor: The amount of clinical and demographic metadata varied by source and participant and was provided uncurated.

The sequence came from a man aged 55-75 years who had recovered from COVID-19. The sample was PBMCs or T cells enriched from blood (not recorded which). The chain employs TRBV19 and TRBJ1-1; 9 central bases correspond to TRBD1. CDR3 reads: CASSGQGIRIAEAFF. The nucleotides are TGTGCCAGTAGTGGACAGGGGATTAGGATTGCTGAAGCTTTCTTT.